This is a list of T cell receptor beta chains from one sample in a study of blood T cell repertoires in COVID-19. TCRdb keeps only in-frame clones here, not all; method: immunoSEQ multiplex PCR. This sample has about 55,000 clones; more than 80% occur once, and the top ten carry approximately 15%. The sample was peripheral blood. The receptors shown here come from a human donor with active COVID-19. The donor label of this sample is uncertain. The CDR3 runs from the conserved cysteine through the conserved F or W. A D gene is named only where the DNA matches it firmly. Clone sizes are given selectively: once, few, many, or a class where the clone is expanded.

j_call clone_size v_call d_call cdr3_nt cdr3_aa
TRBJ1-6 NA TRBV19 NA TGTGCCAGTAGACTACAGGCGAGCTCCTATAATTCACCCCTCCACTTT CASRLQASSYNSPLHF
TRBJ1-5 NA TRBV6-2/TRBV6-3 NA TGTGCCAGCAGTCCCGCCGGGGGAGAATATCAGCCCCAGCATTTT CASSPAGGEYQPQHF
TRBJ1-2 NA TRBV5-4 TRBD1 TGTGCCAGCAGCTTGGTCGGGACAGGGAAGTATGGCTACACCTTC CASSLVGTGKYGYTF
TRBJ2-7 NA TRBV27 TRBD2 TGTGCCAGGACTAGCGACTACGAGCAGTACTTC CARTSDYEQYF
TRBJ2-1 NA TRBV11-3 NA TGTGCCAGCAGCTTGGACAGCTACAATGAGCAGTTCTTC CASSLDSYNEQFF
TRBJ2-3 NA TRBV9 TRBD2 TGTGCCAGCAGCGTAGGCGGGAGGGTGGCAGATACGCAGTATTTT CASSVGGRVADTQYF
TRBJ1-2 NA TRBV7-2 TRBD1 TGTGCCAGCAGCTCCCCGGACAGGGGCGGCTATGGCTACACCTTC CASSSPDRGGYGYTF
TRBJ1-5 NA TRBV7-9 TRBD1 TGTGCCAGCAGCGTGACAGGGAATCAGCCCCAGCATTTT CASSVTGNQPQHF
TRBJ2-1 NA TRBV9 TRBD2 TGTGCCAGCAGCGTACTCACATCCGCGGGAGGAAATGAGCAGTTCTTC CASSVLTSAGGNEQFF
TRBJ2-7 NA TRBV28 NA TGTGCCAGCAGTTTTACAGTCGTGTCCTACGAGCAGTACTTC CASSFTVVSYEQYF
TRBJ2-1 NA TRBV24-1 NA TGTGCCACCAGTAAGACAGGATGGAAGCAGTTCTTC CATSKTGWKQFF
TRBJ2-1 NA TRBV5-4 NA TGTGCCAGCAAGGCGGGTCTCTCCTACAATGAGCAGTTCTTC CASKAGLSYNEQFF
TRBJ1-2 NA TRBV6-2/TRBV6-3 NA TGTGCCACCAACCCGGCGGGGCAGATCTATGGCTACACCTTC CATNPAGQIYGYTF
TRBJ1-2 once TRBV29-1 TRBD1 TGCAGCGTTGGGACAGGGTATGGCTACACCTTC CSVGTGYGYTF
TRBJ1-2 NA TRBV7-2 NA TGTGCCAGCAGCTTAGACCTAAACCGACAGGCTCCGAATGGCTACACCTTC CASSLDLNRQAPNGYTF
TRBJ1-5 NA TRBV9 NA TGTGCCAGCAGCCCCGACTTATATAGCAATCAGCCCCAGCATTTT CASSPDLYSNQPQHF
TRBJ2-3 NA TRBV11-2 TRBD2 TGTGCCAGCAGCTTAGAGCCCCGCGGTAGCGGGAGGGCCGCAGATACGCAGTATTTT CASSLEPRGSGRAADTQYF